These 18 T cell receptor beta chains originate from one sample sequenced in a study of shared clonotypes between healthy human individuals. Profiled with immunoSEQ multiplex PCR; TCRdb holds only in-frame clones, not every one. The sample records about 1,900,000 clones, about 95% being singletons. CD45RO negativity and positive selection for CCR7 defined naive CD8 cells, a population that excluded terminally differentiated effector memory CD45RA+ cells. Sequenced input: naive CD8+ T cells sorted from blood. The receptors were sampled from a man aged 18 to 29 in good health.

The chain links TRBV4-1 to TRBJ2-7, with unresolved D. Germline CDR1 reads MGHRA; CDR2 reads YSYEKL. Trimming removed 1 base at V and 1 base at J, with 8 bases between. The CDR3 runs 14 residues. The CDR3 DNA follows: TGCGCCAGCAGCCAAGTCCCCAGTTCCTACGAGCAGTACTTC. Translated: CASSQVPSSYEQYF.

Remarks on this clone: Other DNA sequences in this sample translate to the same CDR3. This chain joins TRBV10-2 and TRBJ1-5; no definite D call. This CDR3 region has 14 residues. Deletions cut 3 bases from V and 4 bases from J, with 10 bases between. Germline V lookup: CDR1 WSHSY, CDR2 SAAADI. The CDR3 DNA sequence: TGCGCCAGCAGTGAAGGTATCGGGAATCAGCCCCAGCATTTT. As protein: CASSEGIGNQPQHF.

The gene calls are TRBV4-1 and TRBJ2-7; 7 bases line up with TRBD2. Germline CDR1 is MGHRA and CDR2 is YSYEKL. This CDR3 spans 16 amino acids. J was trimmed by 3 bases and V by 0 bases; bases with no gene match: 8. This chain's CDR3 is CASSQDRPSGLYEQYF. The DNA of the CDR3 is TGCGCCAGCAGCCAAGATAGGCCTAGCGGACTCTACGAGCAGTACTTC.

The genes are TRBV6-6 and TRBJ2-2, with a weak D call TRBD2 (5 bases). Germline loops: CDR1 MNHNY, CDR2 SVGAGI (reference sequence). This CDR3 comprises 16 residues. Trimming removed 10 bases from V and 0 bases from J, with 18 bases in between. CDR3 DNA: TGTGCCATGACCCCCGGCCCCGGGGCGAACACCGGGGAGCTGTTTTTT. Amino acid sequence: CAMTPGPGANTGELFF.

A word on this clone: One end of the junction varies from germline; a read error may be responsible. V gene TRBV27 combines with J gene TRBJ2-1; the D gene could be TRBD1 or TRBD2 (5 bases each). Germline V gene lookup returns CDR1 MNHEY and CDR2 SMNVEV (reference sequence). The CDR3 consists of 16 residues. CDR3 region: CASSSPRDLSHNEQFF. In nucleotides, the CDR3 is TGTGCCAGCAGTTCACCCCGGGACCTCTCCCACAATGAGCAGTTCTTC.

The chain has TRBV6-5 and TRBJ1-2; D uncertain. The V end was cut by 3 bases, the J end by 1 base, with 15 bases between. This CDR3 spans 16 amino acids. Germline CDR1 and CDR2: MNHEY and SVGAGI. In DNA, the CDR3 is TGTGCCAGCAGTTATTCCCCAGGCGGGTTTAACTATGGCTACACCTTC. This encodes CASSYSPGGFNYGYTF.

This clone was observed a single time. The chain carries TRBV4-2 and TRBJ2-7; TRBD2 matches 12 bases. Trimming at V came to 1 base and at J to 4 bases, leaving 14 bases not matched to a gene. Germline CDR1 LGHNA, CDR2 YNFKEQ. This CDR3 has 19 amino acids. The CDR3 coding sequence is TGTGCCAGCAGCCAAGGAGGTGGTACTAGCGGGGGGTTAAGGTACGAGCAGTACTTC. This sequence encodes CASSQGGGTSGGLRYEQYF.

The CDR3 nucleotides read TGTGCCAGCAGTTTAGGGGCAGGTCAACCCTACGAGCAGTACTTC. Translated, it gives CASSLGAGQPYEQYF. V is TRBV28 and J is TRBJ2-7; D might be TRBD1 (5 bases). This CDR3 is 15 amino acids long. The V end lost 2 bases, the J end lost 2 bases, and 13 bases lay between the germline ends. Germline V lookup: CDR1 MDHEN, CDR2 SYDVKM. Full variable domain (missing parts from reference TRBV28 and TRBJ2-7): DVKVTQSSRYLVKRTGEKVFLECVQDMDHENMFWYRQDPGLGLRLIYFSYDVKMKEKGDIPEGYSVSREKKERFSLILESASTNQTSMYLCASSLGAGQPYEQYFGPGTRLTVT.

As to this clone: The sample holds other DNA sequences that translate to the same CDR3. J is TRBJ1-1 and V is TRBV27, with D possibly matching TRBD1 (5 bases). The CDR3 has 14 residues. The germline gives CDR1 MNHEY, CDR2 SMNVEV (reference sequence). Between the trimmed V and J ends, which lost 0 bases and 1 base, there was a span of 6 bases. As DNA, the CDR3 is TGTGCCAGCAGTTTATCCACAGGGAACACTGAAGCTTTCTTT. Translation gives CASSLSTGNTEAFF.

The chain couples TRBV7-9 to TRBJ2-7; 9 bases map to TRBD1. The CDR3 sequence is 15 residues long. Germline CDR1 is SEHNR and CDR2 is FQNEAQ (reference sequence). V shed 5 bases, J shed 3 bases, and the junction held 8 bases outside the gene matches. CDR3 amino acids: CASSPGQGHYYEQYF. CDR3 DNA: TGTGCCAGCAGCCCGGGACAGGGCCACTACTACGAGCAGTACTTC.

The sample holds one count of this clone. This chain's CDR3 is CASSGLGTGGLMYEQYF. In nucleotides, the CDR3 is TGTGCCAGCAGTGGCTTGGGGACAGGGGGACTCATGTACGAGCAGTACTTC. V usage is TRBV2 and J usage is TRBJ2-7, with 11 positions matching TRBD1. The CDR3 has 17 amino acids. V dropped 4 bases and J dropped 4; count of bases not matched to a gene: 12. Germline V gives CDR1 SNHLY, CDR2 FYNNEI.

The V and J genes are TRBV5-1 and TRBJ2-7; D might be TRBD1 (5 bases). This CDR3 is built from 16 residues. Trimming pared 2 bases from V and 0 bases from J, leaving 15 bases between. Germline CDR1 SGHRS, CDR2 YFSETQ. CDR3 DNA: TGCGCCAGCAGCTTATTCTTGGACACCTCCTCCTACGAGCAGTACTTC. This sequence encodes CASSLFLDTSSYEQYF.

This rearrangement joins TRBV30 to TRBJ2-7; no firm D call. Germline CDR1 is GTSNPN and CDR2 is SVGIG (reference sequence). The length of the CDR3 is 12 residues. The V and J ends lost 4 bases and 1 base respectively, with 8 bases between them. In DNA form, the CDR3 reads TGTGCCTGGAAAGGCTCATCCTACGAGCAGTACTTC. Its protein is CAWKGSSYEQYF.

The chain is built from TRBV28 and TRBJ2-2; D tentatively fits TRBD1 or TRBD2 (5 bases each). V was clipped by 0 bases and J by 0 bases, with 8 bases between them. The CDR3 totals 16 residues. CDR1 is MDHEN and CDR2 is SYDVKM in the germline V gene. CDR3 sequence reads: CASSLWGVTNTGELFF. The CDR3 nucleotides are TGTGCCAGCAGTTTATGGGGGGTAACGAACACCGGGGAGCTGTTTTTT.

Details on this clone: The identical CDR3 is also encoded by other nucleotide sequences in the sample. The genes are TRBV11-2 and TRBJ2-1; no reliable D call. Germline CDR1 and CDR2: SGHAT and FQNNGV. The CDR3 loop spans 15 amino acids. Trimming pared 0 bases from V and 1 base from J, leaving 7 bases between. The CDR3 coding sequence is TGTGCCAGCAGCTTAGATCCGGATTCCTACAATGAGCAGTTCTTC. Protein sequence: CASSLDPDSYNEQFF.

This chain uses TRBV27 with TRBJ2-1; a possible D gene is TRBD2 (6 bases). Trimming took 2 bases from V and 4 from J, leaving 9 bases between them. CDR1 and CDR2 from the germline V gene are MNHEY and SMNVEV (reference sequence). This CDR3 spans 14 amino acids. The CDR3 DNA is TGTGCCAGCAGTTTAGCGGGGAAATACAATGAGCAGTTCTTC. This encodes CASSLAGKYNEQFF.

The rearrangement uses TRBV5-4 and TRBJ2-1, with TRBD1 identical over 8 bases. Germline CDR1 and CDR2: SGHNT and YYREEE (reference sequence). Trimming cost V 4 bases and J 3 bases; bases outside gene matches: 0. The CDR3 consists of 13 residues. CDR3 sequence (DNA): TGTGCCAGCAGCGACAGGGGCTACAATGAGCAGTTCTTC. Translating it yields CASSDRGYNEQFF. The variable domain in full, with the rest retrieved from reference TRBV5-4 and TRBJ2-1, is ETGVTQSPTHLIKTRGQQVTLRCSSQSGHNTVSWYQQALGQGPQFIFQYYREEENGRGNFPPRFSGLQFPNYSSELNVNALELDDSALYLCASSDRGYNEQFFGPGTRLTVL.

J is TRBJ1-5 and V is TRBV6-5; D is possibly TRBD1 (5 bases). V lost 5 bases and J lost 3, with 11 bases in between. The CDR3 contains 14 residues. Per germline, CDR1 MNHEY and CDR2 SVGAGI. The CDR3 region has the DNA TGTGCCAGCAGTCAGGGACTCTTCAATCAGCCCCAGCATTTT. Translated, it gives CASSQGLFNQPQHF.